This T cell receptor (beta chain) comes out of a study of T cell changes during pregnancy in multiple sclerosis. CDR3 length: 14 residues. Germline lookup yields CDR1 MGHRA and CDR2 YSYEKL. The junction had 3 bases not matched to a gene; V was cut back by 1 base and J by 3 bases. Assay: immunoSEQ multiplex PCR; the TCRdb copy retains only in-frame clones and omits some. The sample consists of under 65,000 clones, around 93% of them appearing once. Material: CD8+ T cells from peripheral blood mononuclear cells, obtained in the second trimester of pregnancy. The rearrangement joins TRBV4-1 to TRBJ2-7, with 7 bases fitting TRBD1. This clonotype was sampled from a female donor with multiple sclerosis, enrolled in a pregnancy study. This CDR3 is CASSQVAGGYEQYF. CDR3 nucleotides: TGCGCCAGCAGCCAAGTGGCAGGGGGCTACGAGCAGTACTTC.